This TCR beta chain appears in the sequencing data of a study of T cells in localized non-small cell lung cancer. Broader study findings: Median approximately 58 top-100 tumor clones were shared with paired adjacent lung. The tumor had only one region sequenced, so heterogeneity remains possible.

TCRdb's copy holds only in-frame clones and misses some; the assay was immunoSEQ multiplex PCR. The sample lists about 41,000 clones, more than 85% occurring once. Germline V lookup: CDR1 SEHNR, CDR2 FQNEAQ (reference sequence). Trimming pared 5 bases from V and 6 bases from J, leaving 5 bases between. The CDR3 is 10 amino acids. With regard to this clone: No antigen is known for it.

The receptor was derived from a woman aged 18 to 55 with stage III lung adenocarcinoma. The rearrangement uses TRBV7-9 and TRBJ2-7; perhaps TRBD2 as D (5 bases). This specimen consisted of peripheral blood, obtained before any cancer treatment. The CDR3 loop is CASSEGEQYF. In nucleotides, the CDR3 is TGTGCCAGCAGCGAGGGCGAGCAGTACTTC.